The 32 T cell receptor beta chains below come from one sample, sequenced in a study of cytomegalovirus exposure and HLA in healthy donors. PCR used 60 Vbeta primers and 13 Jbeta primers. Sequencing was performed with immunoSEQ multiplex PCR; in TCRdb, only in-frame clones are kept and a portion is missing. The table shows 150,000 or so clones, with 76% occurring only once. The sequencing input was PBMCs. These receptors were collected from a male donor in good health and CMV-seronegative.

On this clone itself: One end of the junction fails to match germline, which may point to a read error. The genes are TRBV7-9 and TRBJ1-1; TRBD1 might be the D (6 bases). The CDR3 is 13 residues long. CDR1 is SEHNR, CDR2 FQNEAQ, per germline (reference sequence). The CDR3 reads CSSSSGQNTEAFF. DNA for the CDR3: TGTTCCAGCAGCTCGGGACAGAACACTGAAGCTTTCTTT.

On this clone itself: A read error may produce the germline difference seen at one junction end. The rearrangement joins TRBV7-2 to TRBJ2-7; 10 nucleotides align to TRBD2. The CDR3 loop spans 13 amino acids. Germline CDR1 SGHTA, CDR2 FQGNSA. The DNA for the CDR3 is TGTGCCAGCAGCTCGTGGGGAAGCGGGGGGGCCAGGTTC. Protein product: CASSSWGSGGARF.

This sequence joins TRBV28 and TRBJ2-3; no definite D call. Germline lookup yields CDR1 MDHEN and CDR2 SYDVKM. Trimming shortened V by 7 bases and J by 2 bases, and 7 bases separated the two germline ends. The CDR3 totals 12 residues. CDR3 in DNA: TGTGCCAGCACCCAGATCACAGATACGCAGTATTTT. Protein product: CASTQITDTQYF. Looking up the rest from reference TRBV28 and TRBJ2-3 gives the full variable domain: DVKVTQSSRYLVKRTGEKVFLECVQDMDHENMFWYRQDPGLGLRLIYFSYDVKMKEKGDIPEGYSVSREKKERFSLILESASTNQTSMYLCASTQITDTQYFGPGTRLTVL.

V and J are TRBV7-9 and TRBJ2-1, with 9 bases fitting TRBD2. The V and J ends lost 5 bases and 7 bases, in that order; junction bases with no gene match: 9. Germline V CDR1 and CDR2: SEHNR, FQNEAQ (reference sequence). The CDR3 runs 15 residues. As DNA, the CDR3 is TGTGCCAGCAGCCCCGCGGGGCGGGAGGGTAATGAGCAGTTCTTC. This gives the protein CASSPAGREGNEQFF.

The chain links TRBV6-5 to TRBJ2-7, with D maybe TRBD1 (5 bases). Trimming shortened V by 4 bases and J by 2 bases, and 9 bases separated the two germline ends. The CDR3 length is 13 residues. The germline V gene has CDR1 MNHEY and CDR2 SVGAGI. CDR3 residues: CASSLGLTYEQYF. The CDR3 region has the DNA TGTGCCAGCAGTTTGGGGCTCACCTACGAGCAGTACTTC.

The chain joins TRBV6-6 to TRBJ1-1, with TRBD1 matching over 10 bases. V dropped 5 bases and J dropped 4; count of bases not matched to a gene: 4. The germline V gene has CDR1 MNHNY and CDR2 SVGAGI (reference sequence). The CDR3 loop spans 14 amino acids. In DNA form, the CDR3 reads TGTGCCAGCAGTCTCGACAGGGGGCTCACTGAAGCTTTCTTT. Its protein is CASSLDRGLTEAFF.

In its sample, this clone was seen once. This chain connects TRBV5-1 to TRBJ1-3; D may be TRBD1 (6 bases). The germline gives CDR1 SGHRS, CDR2 YFSETQ. V shed 4 bases and J shed 0 bases, with 8 bases lying between them. The CDR3 consists of 14 residues. The CDR3 nucleotides read TGCGCCAGCAGCAGGGACATCTCTGGAAACACCATATATTTT. Translation: CASSRDISGNTIYF. Full variable domain (outside the CDR3, taken from reference TRBV5-1 and TRBJ1-3): KAGVTQTPRYLIKTRGQQVTLSCSPISGHRSVSWYQQTPGQGLQFLFEYFSETQRNKGNFPGRFSGRQFSNSRSEMNVSTLELGDSALYLCASSRDISGNTIYFGEGSWLTVV.

This chain links TRBV25-1 with TRBJ1-4, with 7 bases lining up with TRBD1. Per germline, CDR1 MGHDK and CDR2 SYGVNS. V dropped 5 bases and J dropped 3; count of bases not matched to a gene: 15. The CDR3 has 18 residues. The CDR3 DNA is TGTGCCAGCAGTTTCACATTCCCAGGGGGTGTGGCTAATGAAAAACTGTTTTTT. It is translated as CASSFTFPGGVANEKLFF.

This sequence joins TRBV28 and TRBJ1-5; D unclear. This CDR3 has 14 amino acids. The germline V gene has CDR1 MDHEN and CDR2 SYDVKM. Trimming took 2 bases from V and 3 from J, leaving 8 bases between them. In nucleotides, the CDR3 is TGTGCCAGCAGTTTAAGAGCTTCCAATCAGCCCCAGCATTTT. This encodes CASSLRASNQPQHF.

This chain uses TRBV19 with TRBJ2-2; the D is unclear. CDR3 length: 15 amino acids. The V gene's germline CDR1 is LNHDA and CDR2 SQIVND (reference sequence). Trimming stripped 7 bases from V and 3 bases from J, with 15 bases between. DNA for the CDR3: TGTGCCAGTAATACCTTAGTTCGGGACACCGGGGAGCTGTTTTTT. Translation gives CASNTLVRDTGELFF.

This clone was observed a few times. This chain joins TRBV6-6 and TRBJ2-1; 7 bases map to TRBD2. Trimming took 5 bases from V and 0 from J; bases not matched to a gene: 4. The CDR3 totals 15 residues. In germline, CDR1 is MNHNY, CDR2 SVGAGI (reference sequence). The CDR3 spells CASSLADPSYNEQFF. CDR3 nucleotide sequence: TGTGCCAGCAGTCTAGCGGACCCCTCCTACAATGAGCAGTTCTTC.

A word on this clone: At one boundary the junction diverges from the germline segment, which might be a read error. The CDR3 coding sequence is TGTGCTAGCAGCCTCCAGCGGGGGGGCGTGAATGAGCAGTTCTTC. It specifies CASSLQRGGVNEQFF. The genes are TRBV7-7 and TRBJ2-1, with 10 bases that match TRBD2. CDR3 size: 15 residues. Germline V lookup: CDR1 SSHAT, CDR2 FNYEAQ (reference sequence).

The chain employs TRBV6-1 and TRBJ2-1; D gene ambiguous. The V end lost 2 bases, the J end lost 9 bases, and 11 bases lay between the germline ends. Germline V gives CDR1 MNHNS, CDR2 SASEGT. The CDR3 runs 13 residues. The chain's CDR3 is CASSEIIPPEQFF. The CDR3, as DNA: TGTGCCAGCAGTGAAATAATCCCCCCTGAGCAGTTCTTC.

This chain uses TRBV13 with TRBJ2-7; tentative D call: TRBD2 (6 bases). Per the germline V gene, CDR1 is PRHDT and CDR2 is FYEKMQ (reference sequence). Trimming took off 4 bases at V and 5 bases at J, with 15 bases between the two ends. The CDR3 has 14 residues. In DNA, the CDR3 is TGTGCCAGCAGCTCGGCTCGGAGGGTCAACGAGCAGTACTTC. This translates into CASSSARRVNEQYF.

The rearrangement links TRBV27 to TRBJ2-6; 7 bases match TRBD1. Looked up from germline, CDR1 is MNHEY and CDR2 is SMNVEV (reference sequence). V dropped 6 bases and J dropped 1; count of bases not matched to a gene: 3. The CDR3 extends over 15 amino acids. CDR3 in amino acids: CASSVRGSGANVLTF. The CDR3 region has the DNA TGTGCCAGCAGCGTCAGGGGGTCTGGGGCCAACGTCCTGACTTTC. The variable domain in full, completed from reference TRBV27 and TRBJ2-6, reads EAQVTQNPRYLITVTGKKLTVTCSQNMNHEYMSWYRQDPGLGLRQIYYSMNVEVTDKGDVPEGYKVSRKEKRNFPLILESPSPNQTSLYFCASSVRGSGANVLTFGAGSRLTVL.

CDR3 bases: TGTGCCAGCAGCAAGGACAGGTTCTCCTACGAGCAGTACTTC. This encodes CASSKDRFSYEQYF. This chain links TRBV5-4 with TRBJ2-7; 7 bases are shared with TRBD1. The CDR3 loop spans 14 amino acids. Trimming took 4 bases from V and 0 from J; bases not matched to a gene: 4. The germline gives CDR1 SGHNT, CDR2 YYREEE (reference sequence).

The chain combines TRBV10-3 with TRBJ1-1; no clear D. Trimming shortened V by 0 bases and J by 3 bases, and 8 bases separated the two germline ends. The CDR3 is 14 amino acids. Germline V CDR1 and CDR2: ENHRY, SYGVKD. The DNA of the CDR3 is TGTGCCATCAGTGAGTCGACTCTGTACACTGAAGCTTTCTTT. It encodes CAISESTLYTEAFF.

This chain joins TRBV7-2 and TRBJ2-2, with TRBD2 matching 8 bases. Germline trimming cut 6 bases from V and 4 bases from J; bases unmatched to any gene: 7. The CDR3 has 15 amino acids. Germline values: CDR1 SGHTA, CDR2 FQGNSA. The CDR3 sequence: CASRRAGAVTGELFF. CDR3 DNA sequence: TGTGCCAGCAGACGAGCGGGGGCCGTCACCGGGGAGCTGTTTTTT.

The chain is built from TRBV6-5 and TRBJ2-7; 9 nucleotides line up with TRBD1. CDR1 is MNHEY, CDR2 SVGAGI, per germline. J gave up 4 bases and V 6 bases, and 4 bases lay outside the gene matches. This CDR3 spans 13 amino acids. The CDR3 is CASRQGAAYEQYF. As DNA, the CDR3 is TGTGCCAGCAGACAGGGGGCGGCTTACGAGCAGTACTTC.

J is TRBJ2-3 and V is TRBV5-1; TRBD2 matches at 9 bases. There are 19 residues in the CDR3. Looked up from germline, CDR1 is SGHRS and CDR2 is YFSETQ. J gave up 4 bases and V 5 bases, and 20 bases lay outside the gene matches. CDR3 in amino acids: CASRDPSFSLAGFSDTQYF. In nucleotides, the CDR3 is TGCGCCAGCAGGGATCCATCCTTTTCTCTAGCGGGGTTTTCAGATACGCAGTATTTT.

The CDR3 spells CASSLSSGGNQPQHF. CDR3 DNA: TGTGCCAGCAGTTTATCGTCGGGGGGCAATCAGCCCCAGCATTTT. The gene calls are TRBV27 and TRBJ1-5; D might be TRBD1 (5 bases). Trimming pared 0 bases from V and 2 bases from J, leaving 8 bases between. This CDR3 comprises 15 residues. CDR1 is MNHEY, CDR2 SMNVEV, per germline (reference sequence).

This chain connects TRBV28 to TRBJ2-4, with 7 bases lining up with TRBD1. The CDR3 loop spans 13 amino acids. With V trimmed by 6 bases and J by 6 bases, 5 bases remained unmatched. The germline V gene has CDR1 MDHEN and CDR2 SYDVKM. CDR3: CASSSDRANIQYF. CDR3 bases: TGTGCCAGCAGCTCTGACAGGGCAAACATTCAGTACTTC.

The V and J genes are TRBV10-3 and TRBJ2-7; weak D call: TRBD1 (8 bases). The germline gives CDR1 ENHRY, CDR2 SYGVKD. With 4 bases removed from V and 6 bases from J, the gap between germline ends came to 19 bases. This CDR3 has 15 residues. The CDR3 sequence is CAISVGGTGPFEQYF. The CDR3, as DNA: TGTGCCATCAGTGTGGGGGGGACAGGACCCTTCGAGCAGTACTTC.

The chain uses TRBV6-4 and TRBJ2-7; 9 nucleotides match TRBD1. V lost 6 bases, J lost 1 base, and 7 bases stayed unmatched. The CDR3 loop spans 15 amino acids. Germline CDR1 and CDR2: MRHNA and SNTAGT. CDR3 region: CASSGDRALSYEQYF. CDR3 DNA sequence: TGTGCCAGCAGCGGGGACAGGGCTCTTTCCTACGAGCAGTACTTC.

The chain is built from TRBV18 and TRBJ1-1; D not certain. Germline V gene lookup returns CDR1 KGHSH and CDR2 LQKENI. Trimming took off 6 bases at V and 3 bases at J, with 11 bases between the two ends. This CDR3 has 13 residues. In DNA, the CDR3 is TGTGCCAGCTCCCCTCTCCGCGACACTGAAGCTTTCTTT. The encoded protein is CASSPLRDTEAFF.

For the CDR3, the DNA is TGTGCCACGAGGGGACTGGGAAATTCACCCCTCCACTTT. It translates to CATRGLGNSPLHF. The J gene is TRBJ1-6, the V gene TRBV19, with D possibly TRBD1 on 5 matching bases. The CDR3 totals 13 residues. Germline loops: CDR1 LNHDA, CDR2 SQIVND (reference sequence). Trimming took 10 bases from V and 7 from J, leaving 14 bases between them.

The chain is built from TRBV4-1 and TRBJ2-1; TRBD2 matches at 9 bases. The ends lost 3 bases at V and 4 bases at J; junction bases unmatched: 10. CDR1 MGHRA and CDR2 YSYEKL come from the germline V gene. This CDR3 contains 17 residues. The CDR3 loop reads CASSHDRTSDLYNEQFF. In DNA form, the CDR3 reads TGCGCCAGCAGCCACGATAGGACTAGCGACCTTTACAATGAGCAGTTCTTC.

This chain uses TRBV30 with TRBJ2-7; TRBD1 aligns across 12 bases. Germline CDR1 is GTSNPN and CDR2 is SVGIG (reference sequence). The CDR3 totals 14 residues. V was pared by 1 base and J by 6 bases, with 4 bases of the junction left unmatched. CDR3 DNA sequence: TGTGCCTGGAGTGCGGGACAGGGGGCGTCCGAGCAGTACTTC. It yields the protein CAWSAGQGASEQYF.

The chain joins TRBV7-3 to TRBJ2-3; 10 bases map to TRBD2. After removal of 0 bases from V and 6 bases from J, the junction contained 9 bases not matched to a gene. Germline CDR1 SGHTA, CDR2 FQGTGA. This CDR3 has 17 amino acids. CDR3 in amino acids: CASSLTRSGRAEDTQYF. The CDR3 nucleotides read TGTGCCAGCAGCTTAACGAGAAGCGGGAGGGCCGAGGATACGCAGTATTTT.

This clone has a single count. The rearrangement links TRBV4-1 to TRBJ1-3; perhaps TRBD1 as D (5 bases). This CDR3 is 15 amino acids long. V lost 5 bases and J lost 4, with 15 bases in between. The germline gives CDR1 MGHRA, CDR2 YSYEKL. Here the CDR3 DNA reads TGCGCCAGCAGCTTAGGACACCTGGACGGAAACACCATATATTTT. Amino acids: CASSLGHLDGNTIYF.

This clone was observed a single time. The chain recombines TRBV27 with TRBJ2-7, with TRBD1 as a possible D gene (6 bases). The CDR3 runs to 15 residues. V was trimmed by 1 base and J by 1 base, leaving 11 bases between them. Germline CDR1 and CDR2: MNHEY and SMNVEV (reference sequence). CDR3 protein: CASSLYGGASYEQYF. The DNA of the CDR3 is TGTGCCAGCAGTTTATATGGGGGCGCATCCTACGAGCAGTACTTC.

The chain links TRBV18 to TRBJ2-5; D is perhaps TRBD1 (5 bases). In germline, CDR1 is KGHSH, CDR2 LQKENI. The CDR3 has 14 amino acids. V was shortened by 2 bases and J by 0 bases, with 7 bases between the two germline ends. CDR3 in DNA: TGTGCCAGCTCACCAAGGGGAAACCAAGAGACCCAGTACTTC. It is translated as CASSPRGNQETQYF.